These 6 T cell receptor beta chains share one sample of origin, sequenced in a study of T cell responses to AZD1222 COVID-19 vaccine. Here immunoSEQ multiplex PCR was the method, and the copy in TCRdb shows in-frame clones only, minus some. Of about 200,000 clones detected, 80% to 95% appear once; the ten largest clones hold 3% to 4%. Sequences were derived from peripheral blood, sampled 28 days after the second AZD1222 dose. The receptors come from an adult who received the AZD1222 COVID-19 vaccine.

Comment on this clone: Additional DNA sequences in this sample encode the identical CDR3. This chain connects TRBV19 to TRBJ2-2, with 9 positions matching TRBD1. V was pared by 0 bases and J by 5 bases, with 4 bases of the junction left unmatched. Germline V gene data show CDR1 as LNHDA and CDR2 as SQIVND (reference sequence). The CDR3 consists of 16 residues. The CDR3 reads CASSIDTGGDTGELFF. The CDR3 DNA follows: TGTGCCAGTAGTATAGATACAGGGGGCGATACCGGGGAGCTGTTTTTT.

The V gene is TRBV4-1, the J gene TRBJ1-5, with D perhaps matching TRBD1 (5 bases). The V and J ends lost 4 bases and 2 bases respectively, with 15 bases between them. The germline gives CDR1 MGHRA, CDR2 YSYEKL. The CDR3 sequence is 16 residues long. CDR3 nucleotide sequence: TGCGCCAGCAGCCTCAACGACGTAGGGGGCAATCAGCCCCAGCATTTT. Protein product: CASSLNDVGGNQPQHF.

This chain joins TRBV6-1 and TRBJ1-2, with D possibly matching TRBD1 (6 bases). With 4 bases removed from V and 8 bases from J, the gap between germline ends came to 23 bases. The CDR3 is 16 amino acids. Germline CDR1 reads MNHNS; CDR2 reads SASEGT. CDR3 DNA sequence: TGTGCCAGCAGTGCGGAGGACAGCCGGGGCGTGGGGGGCTACACCTTC. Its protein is CASSAEDSRGVGGYTF.

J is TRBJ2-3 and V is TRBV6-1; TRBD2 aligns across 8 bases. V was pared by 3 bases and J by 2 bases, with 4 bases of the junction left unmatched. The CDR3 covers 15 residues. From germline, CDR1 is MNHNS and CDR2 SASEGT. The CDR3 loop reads CASSDGGRYTDTQYF. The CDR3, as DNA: TGTGCCAGCAGTGATGGCGGGAGGTACACAGATACGCAGTATTTT.

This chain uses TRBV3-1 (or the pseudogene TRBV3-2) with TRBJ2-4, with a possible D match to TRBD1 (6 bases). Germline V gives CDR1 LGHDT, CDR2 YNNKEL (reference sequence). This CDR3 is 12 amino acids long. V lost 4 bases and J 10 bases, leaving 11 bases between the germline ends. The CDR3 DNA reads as TGTGCCAGCAGCCCCAGGGGCCCTATTCAGTACTTC. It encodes CASSPRGPIQYF.

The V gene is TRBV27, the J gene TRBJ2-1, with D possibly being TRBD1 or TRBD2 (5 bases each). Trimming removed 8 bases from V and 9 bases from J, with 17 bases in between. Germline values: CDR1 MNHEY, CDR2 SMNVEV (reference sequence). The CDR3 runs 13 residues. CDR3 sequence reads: CASPPGTPPEQFF. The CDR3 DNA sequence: TGTGCCAGCCCGCCAGGGACCCCCCCTGAGCAGTTCTTC.